This T cell receptor (beta chain) derives from a study of blood T cell repertoires in COVID-19. Study context: Acute-phase and convalescent COVID-19 samples originated in the United States, Italy and Spain.

Measured with immunoSEQ multiplex PCR; TCRdb has only the in-frame clones, and not every one. The data contain approximately 40,000 clones, more than 80% of them seen just once; the ten biggest clones take up roughly two fifths. V lost 3 bases and J 1 base, leaving 13 bases between the germline ends. Germline V gene sequence: CDR1 SGHRS, CDR2 YFSETQ. The CDR3 sequence is 15 residues long. Sequencing was carried out using peripheral blood. The source is a man between 60 and 75 years old with active or convalescent COVID-19. V usage is TRBV5-1 and J usage is TRBJ1-1, with D perhaps matching TRBD1 (6 bases). CDR3 sequence: CASSSQGSGNTEAFF. The CDR3 DNA follows: TGCGCCAGCAGCTCACAGGGATCGGGGAACACTGAAGCTTTCTTT.